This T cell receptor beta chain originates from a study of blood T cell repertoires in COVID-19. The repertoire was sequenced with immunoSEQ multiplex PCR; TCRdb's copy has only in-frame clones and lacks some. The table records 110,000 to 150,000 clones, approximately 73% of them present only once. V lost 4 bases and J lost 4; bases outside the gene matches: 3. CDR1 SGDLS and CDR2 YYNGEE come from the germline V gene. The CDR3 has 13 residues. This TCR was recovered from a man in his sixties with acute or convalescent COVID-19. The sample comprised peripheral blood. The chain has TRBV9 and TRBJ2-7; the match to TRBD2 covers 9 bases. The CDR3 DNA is TGTGCCAGCAGCATGGGACTAGCTTACGAGCAGTACTTC. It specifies CASSMGLAYEQYF.